Following are 21 T cell receptor beta chains from one sample sequenced in a study of human T cells and chemical hapten exposure. Time point given: patch test 2, 6 weeks after DPC sensitization. Documented treatment: therapeutic diphenylcyclopropenone sensitization with weekly scalp DPC. TCRdb reanalysed the RACE reads using MiXCR and keeps one entry per CDR3 protein. The sample gives around 360,000 distinct CDR3 sequences, roughly 6% of which show up once; about 5% is in the top ten. The sequenced sample was whole blood, obtained in connection with sensitization to the hapten diphenylcyclopropenone (DPC). Source of these receptors: a woman under 30 with alopecia areata. Some clones in this sample may be carry-over from other donors' samples.

This clonotype has ten or more counts. The chain links TRBV6-5 to TRBJ2-5, with TRBD2 matching 11 bases. Germline V gives CDR1 MNHEY, CDR2 SVGAGI. CDR3 length equals 15 residues. V was clipped by 4 bases and J by 6 bases; unmatched bases: 7. The CDR3 spells CASSSPTSGEKTQYF. The CDR3 nucleotides read TGTGCCAGCAGTTCCCCGACTAGCGGGGAGAAGACCCAGTACTTC.

This clonotype was counted many times. The chain couples TRBV6-1 to TRBJ1-1, with D maybe TRBD1 (6 bases). This CDR3 comprises 14 residues. The V gene's germline CDR1 is MNHNS and CDR2 SASEGT. V lost 3 bases, J lost 4 bases, and 12 bases lay in between. Written as DNA, the CDR3 is TGTGCCAGCAGTGATGGGGGGGCGCGCACTGAAGCTTTCTTT. Translated, it gives CASSDGGARTEAFF.

In its sample, this clonotype was seen a few times. The chain joins TRBV7-8 to TRBJ2-3; TRBD1 agrees at 8 bases. This CDR3 has 17 amino acids. V trimming: 4 bases; J trimming: 5 bases; junction bases outside the gene matches: 14. The V gene's germline CDR1 is SGHVS and CDR2 FQNEAQ. The CDR3 region has the DNA TGTGCCAGCAGCTGGGGAGGCAGGGGGCGAAGAGGAGATACGCAGTATTTT. It translates to CASSWGGRGRRGDTQYF.

As regards this clonotype: At one end the junction does not follow the germline gene, possibly because of a read error. This CDR3 is CASSMQQGTEEYF. As DNA, the CDR3 is TGTGCCAGCAGTATGCAACAGGGAACCGAGGAGTACTTC. The chain uses TRBV27 and TRBJ2-7, with D maybe TRBD1 (6 bases). The CDR3 is made up of 13 amino acids. Per the germline V gene, CDR1 is MNHEY and CDR2 is SMNVEV (reference sequence).

This clonotype turned up a few times. The chain recombines TRBV7-9 with TRBJ2-2; D possibly corresponds to TRBD2 (6 bases). The length of the CDR3 is 14 residues. Germline V lookup: CDR1 SEHNR, CDR2 FQNEAQ (reference sequence). The V end was cut by 5 bases, the J end by 6 bases, with 13 bases between. CDR3 sequence (DNA): TGTGCCAGCAGCACAGCTAGCGCGGCCGGGGAGCTGTTTTTT. Translating gives CASSTASAAGELFF.

This clonotype has at least ten counts. The rearrangement uses TRBV3-1 and TRBJ1-3, with 9 bases that match TRBD1. This CDR3 is built from 17 residues. Germline V gives CDR1 LGHDT, CDR2 YNNKEL (reference sequence). V trimming: 4 bases; J trimming: 0 bases; junction bases outside the gene matches: 7. In DNA, the CDR3 is TGTGCCAGCAGCCCCTCAGGACAGGGGTTCTCTGGAAACACCATATATTTT. Translated: CASSPSGQGFSGNTIYF.

In this sample, this clonotype turned up many times. This chain connects TRBV10-3 to TRBJ1-2; D ambiguous. Germline values: CDR1 ENHRY, CDR2 SYGVKD. The CDR3 consists of 14 residues. V lost 0 bases to trimming and J lost 1 base, with 6 bases between them. The CDR3: CAISESTVNYGYTF. CDR3 DNA sequence: TGTGCCATCAGTGAGTCCACAGTTAACTATGGCTACACCTTC.

The table lists this clonotype with a few counts. This rearrangement joins TRBV11-1 to TRBJ2-3; 8 nucleotides match TRBD2. CDR1 is SGHAT, CDR2 FQDESV, per germline (reference sequence). After removal of 2 bases from V and 4 bases from J, the junction contained 8 bases not matched to a gene. The CDR3 sequence is 16 residues long. CDR3 residues: CASSLNGGAQADTQYF. The CDR3 nucleotides read TGTGCCAGCAGCTTAAACGGGGGGGCCCAGGCAGATACGCAGTATTTT.

In this sample, this clonotype turned up a few times. This rearrangement joins TRBV4-1 to TRBJ1-2, with D possibly TRBD1 on 6 matching bases. CDR1 is MGHRA and CDR2 is YSYEKL in the germline V gene. CDR3 length equals 16 residues. The V gene lost 1 base and the J gene lost 3 bases, with 15 bases spanning the gap. CDR3 coding DNA: TGCGCCAGCAGCCAAGTATTAGGGGGACGCTACTATGGCTACACCTTC. Translation: CASSQVLGGRYYGYTF.

This clonotype was counted only a few times. The CDR3 loop reads CSAKGSGNTIYF. In DNA form, the CDR3 reads TGCAGTGCTAAGGGGAGTGGAAACACCATATATTTT. This chain connects TRBV20-1 to TRBJ1-3; tentatively, D is TRBD1 (5 bases). Trimming shortened V by 4 bases and J by 3 bases, and 7 bases separated the two germline ends. Germline V CDR1 and CDR2: DFQATT, SNEGSKA (reference sequence). This CDR3 contains 12 residues.

This clonotype was observed a few times. The chain employs TRBV11-2 and TRBJ2-4; D unresolved. The V and J ends lost 2 bases and 0 bases respectively, with 17 bases between them. Germline lookup yields CDR1 SGHAT and CDR2 FQNNGV. CDR3 length: 18 residues. DNA for the CDR3: TGTGCCAGCAGCTTAAATCGTCCGGCAGAACTAGCCAAAAACATTCAGTACTTC. Protein sequence: CASSLNRPAELAKNIQYF.

Worth noting for this clonotype: A much larger clone differs by one base, so this may be a read error. The chain combines TRBV7-9 with TRBJ1-6; no clear D gene. This CDR3 is built from 14 residues. The V gene's germline CDR1 is SEHNR and CDR2 FQNEAQ (reference sequence). Here the CDR3 reads CASSFAGYNPPLHF. The CDR3 coding sequence is TGTGCCAGCAGCTTTGCAGGTTATAATCCACCCCTCCACTTT.

This clonotype was seen at least ten times. The V and J genes are TRBV4-2 and TRBJ1-5; D gene unclear. The germline CDR1 and CDR2 sequences are LGHNA and YNFKEQ. The CDR3 covers 15 residues. Trimming cost V 0 bases and J 1 base, with 7 bases left between them. The CDR3 loop reads CASSQDMRSNQPQHF. As DNA, the CDR3 is TGTGCCAGCAGCCAAGATATGAGGAGCAATCAGCCCCAGCATTTT.

This clonotype has ten or more counts. The gene calls are TRBV20-1 and TRBJ1-2; D is undetermined. Germline V CDR1 and CDR2: DFQATT, SNEGSKA (reference sequence). There are 15 residues in the CDR3. V lost 4 bases and J lost 3, with 18 bases in between. As DNA, the CDR3 is TGCAGTGCTATACAACTCGGACGAAGAGACTATGGCTACACCTTC. Protein product: CSAIQLGRRDYGYTF.

The genes are TRBV12-2 and TRBJ1-5; the table's D call TRBD1 went unverified against the DNA. TRBV12-2 is listed as a pseudogene. The CDR3 runs to 17 residues. As DNA, the CDR3 is TGTGCAAGTCGCTGTCGATACAAACAGGGTTGGGTTCAGCCCCAGCATTTT. Encoded protein: CASRCRYKQGWVQPQHF.

In this sample, this clonotype turned up a few times. The rearrangement links TRBV28 to TRBJ1-2; TRBD1 is a possible D gene (5 bases). The CDR3 loop spans 15 amino acids. The germline gives CDR1 MDHEN, CDR2 SYDVKM. The V gene lost 4 bases and the J gene lost 1 base, with 13 bases spanning the gap. CDR3 in DNA: TGTGCCAGCAGTTCCCCGGGGCAGGTTAACTATGGCTACACCTTC. Encoded protein: CASSSPGQVNYGYTF.

This clonotype was recorded a few times. The chain links TRBV24-1 to TRBJ2-1; 14 nucleotides align to TRBD2. The ends lost 7 bases at V and 6 bases at J; junction bases unmatched: 1. There are 14 residues in the CDR3. Germline loops: CDR1 KGHDR, CDR2 SFDVKD. The CDR3 nucleotides read TGTGCCACCAGGGGACTAGCGGGGGCCAATGAGCAGTTCTTC. This encodes CATRGLAGANEQFF.

This clonotype was recorded many times. The V and J genes are TRBV10-3 and TRBJ2-3; D remains unclear. The V end lost 7 bases, the J end lost 6 bases, and 5 bases lay between the germline ends. The germline gives CDR1 ENHRY, CDR2 SYGVKD. CDR3 size: 10 residues. The CDR3 protein is CAITPDTQYF. The CDR3 coding sequence is TGTGCCATCACCCCGGATACGCAGTATTTT.

This clonotype was seen a few times. The chain combines TRBV2 with TRBJ1-1; D is possibly TRBD1 (6 bases). CDR1 is SNHLY and CDR2 is FYNNEI in the germline V gene. CDR3 length: 14 amino acids. Trimming took 5 bases from V and 5 from J, leaving 15 bases between them. CDR3 in amino acids: CASSTHQGQTEAFF. CDR3 sequence (DNA): TGTGCCAGCAGTACCCATCAGGGACAAACTGAAGCTTTCTTT.

This clonotype has at least ten counts. This chain links TRBV28 with TRBJ1-2, with D possibly matching TRBD1 (5 bases). This CDR3 has 12 residues. V was clipped by 4 bases and J by 5 bases, with 8 bases between them. CDR1 is MDHEN, CDR2 SYDVKM, per germline. CDR3 in amino acids: CASSWQGYGYTF. Here the CDR3 DNA reads TGTGCCAGCAGTTGGCAGGGTTATGGCTACACCTTC.

The chain combines TRBV12-3 or TRBV12-4 with TRBJ2-7; D might be TRBD1 (6 bases). V lost 3 bases and J 1 base, leaving 16 bases between the germline ends. The CDR3 is 16 amino acids. The CDR3 region has the DNA TGTGCCAGCAGTTTGGGATTGGGGGCCTTTTCCTACGAGCAGTACTTC. Translating gives CASSLGLGAFSYEQYF.